The present TCR beta chain was sequenced within a study of cytomegalovirus exposure and HLA in healthy donors (TCRdb year 2017). Regarding the complete study: According to an earlier analysis of 587 of the donors, 150 million to 200 million T cells yielded roughly 100 million unique TCR beta sequences and roughly 280 Gb of sequence data. On average, over 200,000 unique TCR beta nucleotide sequences were sequenced per donor among about 400 genotyped donors of the cohort, with approximately 18% of those sequences being non-productive. All discovery cohort repertoires had been generated using a single sequencing platform. An earlier analysis of roughly 580 of the donors used high-throughput TCR beta sequencing to judge whether each TCR beta V gene segment behaved as functional or pseudogenic. Rather than using new phenotypic data, the later analysis identified candidate immune exposures from TCR beta sequences and from how often those sequences occurred across donors. In a later genetic analysis, genome-wide SNP genotypes for 398 of the 666 donors were used, and that subset was treated as a discovery cohort. To study patterns of TCR occurrence, a later analysis re-analyzed previously published TCR beta repertoires from several hundred donors and added high-resolution HLA genotyping. The T cell repertoires of 550 to 850 subjects were profiled by immunosequencing and related to cytomegalovirus serostatus. Of the 350 to 450 genotyped donors, 65% to 90% fell in the genetic ancestry cluster associated with self-reported Caucasian donors. The study aimed to test whether signatures of past pathogen exposure could be identified by cataloging public T cell receptors. Class I and class II HLA loci were covered by the typing at four-digit resolution. Typing coverage differed by locus: A, B, C, DRB1 and DQB1 were typed in roughly 629-640 donors, DQA1 in about 550, DPA1 in around 580, and DPB1 in just under 490. About 5 DR-DQ haplotypes were handled as single units for association and clustering, since linkage in the cohort was strong. A separate validation cohort of 100 to 150 different subjects was used in addition to the roughly 620-subject first cohort. An early release covering approximately 600 HLA-typed donors comprised about 290 gigabases of sequencing data and roughly 86 million unique TCR sequences. To predict cytomegalovirus infection status, the study combined high-throughput TCR immunosequencing, statistical association of individual TCRs with disease status, and machine learning. Donor age, sex, ethnicity and CMV serostatus were compiled together with the repertoire data.

Preparation of the library involved the immunoSEQ multiplex PCR assay. For the multiplex PCR, a mixture combining 60 forward primers for TCR Vbeta segments and 13 reverse primers for TCR Jbeta segments was used. A multiplex PCR assay on genomic DNA amplified the CDR3 region of rearranged TCR beta genes. The amplified TCR beta libraries were sequenced on the Illumina HiSeq System as 87-base-pair reads. Processing in the source paper ran as follows. Across the 500 to 750 repertoires, a later analysis counted roughly 77 million unique TCR beta chains, roughly 11 million of which were shared by at least two donors. To remove PCR and sequencing errors, raw reads were error-corrected and collapsed into unique sequences using a nearest-neighbor algorithm that merged closely related sequences. CDR3 sequences were aligned to IMGT reference sequences to assign V, D and J gene segments. Each retained sequence needed at least a six-nucleotide match to both a V gene segment and a J gene segment. A rearrangement counted as productive if the CDR3 had no stop codons and remained in frame with V and J, and every other rearrangement counted as non-productive. CDR3 was defined according to IMGT convention as the region running from the second conserved V-encoded cysteine to the conserved J-encoded phenylalanine. In an earlier analysis of around 540 of the donors, sequences lacking an unambiguous match to a single V gene segment were excluded. An earlier analysis of under 750 of the donors called V segments functional above 56.7% productive rearrangements and segregating when the between-donor standard deviation exceeded 5%. A statistical classification framework was built to diagnose cytomegalovirus status from the catalog of TCR beta chain sequences. In a later analysis, TCR nucleotide sequences were compared against IMGT/GENE-DB human TR gene sequences so that V and J genes could be assigned. The TCRdist pipeline was used in a later analysis to assign CDR3 sequences and most-parsimonious VDJ recombination scenarios. In a later analysis, every TCR beta chain was defined by the combination of its CDR3 amino acid sequence and its V-gene family, and reads without a unique V-gene family were dropped. As a way to deal with suspected cross-contamination and a sequencing artifact, a later analysis dropped 450 to 700 nucleotide sequences that were highly shared and had low generation probability. In a later analysis, a clonal expansion index was calculated for each public chain from normalized within-repertoire ranks of inferred template counts. In a later analysis, generation probabilities were computed using a VDJ recombination model fitted to out-of-frame rearrangements, and the results were checked against IGoR. In a later analysis, hypergeometric tests were used to score TCR-TCR, TCR-HLA and TCR-CMV co-occurrence, with a repertoire-size bias correction applied to TCR pairs. False discovery rates were estimated in a later analysis by permuting HLA or CMV assignments 20 times. In a later analysis, co-occurring TCRs were grouped using DBSCAN, with TCRdist sequence similarity added in when clustering inside HLA-allele-positive subsets. Repertoires with fewer than 30,000 or more than 120,000 public chains were left out of co-occurrence clustering, as were five repertoires with anomalous nucleotide sharing. Not all clones reach the TCRdb copy of this immuneACCESS table, which keeps in-frame sequences only. Checked studies attribute under half of the gap to unresolved V genes and leave the rest unexplained. Clonal size and the V and J genes are those of that table, whereas D and trimming came from the DNA. The sample has about 160,000 clones on record, 60% to 85% of them singletons. The ten largest clones add up to 10% to 15% of the sample.

About this clone itself: What antigen it recognizes has not been identified. There are no base qualities to consult, and no much larger clone falls within one base.

The cohort was made up of 666 healthy bone marrow donors. At the time of sampling, every cohort member was nominally healthy, though immune exposures that went unrecorded were likely present. The donor was CMV seropositive and belonged to the group of 250 to 300 seropositive cohort members. A peripheral blood sample was provided by each donor, and peripheral blood mononuclear cells were used for TCR beta sequencing. Genomic DNA extraction from the blood cell samples was performed with the Qiagen DNeasy Blood Extraction Kit. The CDR3 contains 14 residues, cysteine and phenylalanine counted. Only the CDR3 portion is preserved as DNA: 42 bases, with reading frame beginning at the first base. V ends up 4 bases short and J 2 bases short, with an unmatched junction base count of 2. CDR1 and CDR2, looked up from the germline V gene, are MNHEY and SVGAGI. Results the study describes overall, beyond this receptor: A cluster of highly shared sequence variants was judged likely to be a technical artifact of the sequencing pipeline. According to a later genetic analysis, donors in an Asian-associated ancestry cluster had fewer N-insertions in productive TCRs than the roughly 700-donor mean. Three of the identified cytomegalovirus-associated TCR beta chains were confirmed in vitro to be specific for cytomegalovirus antigens. A later analysis found that most CMV-associated TCR beta chains appeared HLA-restricted, with HLA associations seemingly driven largely by CMV exposure. Only TCR beta chains were sequenced in this cohort, and the absence of alpha or paired-chain data limited detectable features. Across donors, most TCR sequences were observed very rarely, whereas some public TCRs were present in many individuals. Because some donors lacked HLA typing at each locus, the association tests relied only on the typed subset. Assigning TCR associations to individual alleles was difficult when HLA alleles, especially DR and DQ, strongly co-occurred. The study listed approximately 160 TCR beta chains as associated with cytomegalovirus. In a later analysis, about 16,000 TCR beta sequences were associated with specific HLA alleles at a false discovery rate of 0.05. In a later analysis, several top co-occurrence clusters were reported to appear linked to parvovirus B19, influenza, CMV and Epstein-Barr virus. Compared with equally common non-associated chains, HLA-associated TCR beta chains in a later analysis were more clonally expanded and had lower generation probabilities. Some IMGT-functional V segments, including TRBV6-2 and TRBV6-3, could not be told apart with the 87-base-pair reads, so those segments were excluded. In a later genetic analysis, a missense DCLRE1C variant was associated with V-gene and J-gene trimming of TCR beta chains, and the association was replicated in an independent cohort. Linkage disequilibrium might explain the correlated functional status among segregating V segments, but an unknown experimental factor could not be ruled out. About 15 rarely observed V segments, including chromosome 9 orphons, were excluded from the earlier analysis of 550 to 700 of the donors because counts were too low. In an earlier analysis of approximately 590 of the donors, most TCR beta V segments were observed in productive rearrangements about 87% or about 30% of the time, broadly matching IMGT annotations. The authors suggested that the approach could potentially be extended to other disease states and immunological phenotypes. Immune exposure information for the cohort was limited to CMV serostatus. A further reported finding was that TCR beta sequences accurately predicted the HLA-A and HLA-B alleles for most subjects in the first cohort. In a later analysis, TCR association rates were found to vary across HLA loci, with the most associated TCRs seen for DRB1 alleles and the fewest for HLA-C alleles. Roughly uniform sequencing depth across donors was assumed in presence/absence analyses, although this assumption may not hold. Cytomegalovirus status was reported to be diagnosed by the classifier with high specificity and sensitivity in both the original and validation cohorts.

This clonotype was sampled from a middle-aged man in good health and CMV-seropositive. This sequence uses TRBV6-5 and TRBJ1-1, with 9 middle bases fitting TRBD1. The material sequenced was PBMCs. The sequenced DNA is TGTGCCAGCAGTTGGGACAGGGTAAACACTGAAGCTTTCTTT. Translated, it reads CASSWDRVNTEAFF.